These T cell receptor beta chains were read from a single sample in a study of shared clonotypes between healthy human individuals. Using immunoSEQ multiplex PCR, the repertoire was profiled, and TCRdb retains in-frame clones only, with some absent. The repertoire holds under 550,000 clones, with roughly 95% as singletons. Sequenced sample: naive CD4+ T cells sorted from blood. The receptors were gathered from a woman aged 25 to 39 in good health. The CDR3 runs from the conserved cysteine through the conserved F or W. A D gene is named only where the DNA matches it firmly. The size entry is marked missing in some rows and otherwise reads once, few, many or a size class.

>TRBV6-5|NA|TRBJ1-5|NA
CASSLIQGYQPQHF
TGTGCCAGCAGTTTAATACAGGGATATCAGCCCCAGCATTTT
>TRBV27|NA|TRBJ1-2|TRBD1
CASGRGQLFGYTF
TGTGCCAGCGGAAGGGGGCAGTTATTTGGCTACACCTTC
>TRBV5-1|NA|TRBJ1-5|NA
CASSLGPGQPQHF
TGCGCCAGCAGCCTCGGACCAGGTCAGCCCCAGCATTTT
>TRBV30|few|TRBJ2-7|TRBD1
CAWSAGGEQYF
TGTGCCTGGAGTGCAGGGGGCGAGCAGTACTTC
>TRBV6-1|NA|TRBJ1-3|TRBD1
CASSPQGSGNTIYF
TGTGCCAGCAGTCCACAGGGGTCTGGAAACACCATATATTTT
>TRBV7-9|NA|TRBJ2-7|TRBD2
CAAIPAGLASWGEQYF
TGTGCCGCCATTCCAGCGGGACTAGCCAGCTGGGGGGAGCAGTACTTC
>TRBV28|NA|TRBJ2-2|NA
CASSFLVGNTGELFF
TGTGCCAGCAGTTTCTTGGTCGGAAACACCGGGGAGCTGTTTTTT
>TRBV11-2|NA|TRBJ2-1|TRBD2
CASSSEGSLSSGRVDEQFF
TGTGCCAGCAGCTCAGAAGGCTCCCTTTCTAGCGGGAGGGTCGATGAGCAGTTCTTC
>TRBV7-9|NA|TRBJ2-1|NA
CASSLQSRTRVGNEQFF
TGTGCCAGCAGCCTCCAGTCAAGGACCAGGGTAGGCAATGAGCAGTTCTTC
>TRBV15|NA|TRBJ2-1|TRBD2
CATSRDPPLAGLNEQFF
TGTGCCACCAGCAGAGATCCCCCCCTAGCGGGATTAAATGAGCAGTTCTTC
>TRBV2|NA|TRBJ2-5|NA
CASSGGPETQYF
TGTGCCAGCAGTGGGGGCCCGGAGACCCAGTACTTC
>TRBV18|NA|TRBJ2-3|NA
CASSPRDSSSTDTQYF
TGTGCCAGCTCACCCCGGGACTCCAGTAGCACAGATACGCAGTATTTT
>TRBV6-1|NA|TRBJ2-3|NA
CASSESVHPQSDTQYF
TGTGCCAGCAGTGAATCGGTCCACCCGCAGAGCGATACGCAGTATTTT
>TRBV11-2|NA|TRBJ1-2|TRBD1
CASSEDRGRGYTF
TGTGCCAGCAGCGAGGACAGGGGGAGAGGCTACACCTTC
>TRBV18|NA|TRBJ1-1|NA
CASSPPNGEDTEAFF
TGTGCCAGCTCACCACCGAACGGGGAGGACACTGAAGCTTTCTTT
>TRBV5-1|once|TRBJ2-7|NA
CASSPVLGSADEQYF
TGCGCCAGCAGCCCCGTCCTTGGGTCTGCAGACGAGCAGTACTTC
>TRBV4-1|once|TRBJ2-7|TRBD1
CASSQDPGGAAYEQYF
TGCGCCAGCAGCCAAGATCCAGGGGGAGCTGCCTACGAGCAGTACTTC
>TRBV28|NA|TRBJ2-7|NA
CASSLGGVGLLPYEQYF
TGTGCCAGCAGTTTAGGGGGCGTCGGACTTCTCCCCTACGAGCAGTACTTC
>TRBV18|once|TRBJ2-5|TRBD1
CASSPTTGMETQYF
TGTGCCAGCTCACCAACGACAGGGATGGAGACCCAGTACTTC
>TRBV29-1|NA|TRBJ2-2|TRBD2
CSVGFLAGAGELFF
TGCAGCGTTGGTTTCTTAGCGGGAGCTGGGGAGCTGTTTTTT
>TRBV15|NA|TRBJ2-7|TRBD2
CATSRDFAGGIHEQYF
TGTGCCACCAGCAGAGATTTCGCGGGAGGTATCCACGAGCAGTACTTC
>TRBV7-9|NA|TRBJ1-5|TRBD1
CASNKQGADQPQHF
TGTGCCAGCAACAAACAGGGGGCTGATCAGCCCCAGCATTTT
>TRBV14|NA|TRBJ2-1|NA
CASSQVRSRNEQFF
TGTGCCAGCAGCCAAGTTCGGTCCCGGAATGAGCAGTTCTTC
>TRBV19|NA|TRBJ1-2|NA
CATLNRGASYGYTF
TGTGCCACCCTTAATAGGGGGGCCAGCTATGGCTACACCTTC
>TRBV19|few|TRBJ2-7|TRBD1
CASRATGTGVEQYF
TGTGCCAGTAGAGCCACCGGGACAGGGGTCGAGCAGTACTTC
>TRBV6-5|NA|TRBJ2-5|NA
CASSPTFHF
TGTGCCAGCAGCCCGACCTTTCACTTC
>TRBV6-5|few|TRBJ1-5|NA
CASRPDNSNQPQHF
TGTGCCAGCAGACCTGACAATAGCAATCAGCCCCAGCATTTT
>TRBV4-1|NA|TRBJ1-1|NA
CASSHPGQKRGAFF
TGCGCCAGCAGCCACCCCGGACAGAAACGAGGTGCTTTCTTT
>TRBV29-1|NA|TRBJ2-1|NA
CSESSGSPEQFF
TGCAGCGAAAGTAGCGGTTCGCCTGAGCAGTTCTTC
>TRBV9|NA|TRBJ2-2|TRBD1
CASSFPAGTGGSGELFF
TGTGCCAGCAGCTTTCCCGCCGGGACAGGGGGCTCCGGGGAGCTGTTTTTT
>TRBV15|NA|TRBJ1-5|NA
CATSPSRFSNQPQHF
TGTGCCACCAGCCCTTCTAGATTTAGCAATCAGCCCCAGCATTTT
>TRBV5-1|NA|TRBJ2-2|NA
CASSLSGESELFF
TGCGCCAGCAGCTTGTCGGGGGAGTCCGAGCTGTTTTTT
>TRBV28|NA|TRBJ2-7|TRBD2
CASCKTGTSVGYEQYF
TGTGCCAGCTGTAAAACCGGGACTAGCGTTGGATACGAGCAGTACTTC
>TRBV10-3|NA|TRBJ2-7|TRBD2
CAISESTLLAGTPYEQYF
TGTGCCATCAGTGAGTCGACCCTACTAGCGGGGACTCCCTACGAGCAGTACTTC
>TRBV29-1|once|TRBJ2-2|NA
CSVKDTGGNTGELFF
TGCAGCGTCAAAGACACCGGAGGAAACACCGGGGAGCTGTTTTTT
>TRBV5-1|NA|TRBJ2-2|NA
CASSQGTGTNTGELFF
TGCGCCAGCAGCCAAGGGACTGGTACGAACACCGGGGAGCTGTTTTTT
>TRBV6-6|NA|TRBJ2-7|NA
CASNGGREQYF
TGTGCCAGCAATGGGGGAAGGGAGCAGTACTTC
>TRBV5-1|once|TRBJ2-1|NA
CASSLRSPASYNEQFF
TGCGCCAGCAGCTTGCGGAGCCCGGCCTCCTACAATGAGCAGTTCTTC
>TRBV5-1|NA|TRBJ1-1|NA
CASSLVQGPRKNTEAFF
TGCGCCAGCAGCTTGGTCCAAGGCCCACGGAAAAACACTGAAGCTTTCTTT
>TRBV11-2|few|TRBJ2-7|NA
CASSLEWGAYEQYF
TGTGCCAGCAGCTTAGAGTGGGGGGCCTACGAGCAGTACTTC
>TRBV28|NA|TRBJ1-4|NA
CASSSGTPNEKLFF
TGTGCCAGCAGTTCCGGGACTCCTAATGAAAAACTGTTTTTT
>TRBV29-1|NA|TRBJ2-3|NA
CSVGDRYTDTQYF
TGCAGCGTTGGAGACAGGTACACAGATACGCAGTATTTT
>TRBV7-3|NA|TRBJ2-7|NA
CASSLTTPGYEQYF
TGTGCCAGCAGCTTAACGACGCCTGGTTATGAGCAGTACTTC
>TRBV7-3|NA|TRBJ2-1|NA
CASSPSGSHSYNEQFF
TGTGCCAGCAGCCCATCCGGGAGTCACTCCTACAATGAGCAGTTCTTC
>TRBV7-6|NA|TRBJ2-7|TRBD2
CASSSGGMGLAPPSSYEQYF
TGTGCCAGCAGCTCCGGGGGAATGGGACTAGCGCCACCGAGCTCCTACGAGCAGTACTTC
>TRBV5-1|NA|TRBJ2-1|TRBD1
CASSLTGTGGLNEQFF
TGCGCCAGCAGCCTCACCGGGACAGGGGGTTTGAATGAGCAGTTCTTC
>TRBV29-1|NA|TRBJ1-1|NA
CSAGAGAEAFF
TGCAGCGCTGGGGCAGGGGCCGAAGCTTTCTTT
>TRBV28|NA|TRBJ1-1|NA
CASSPPENTEAFF
TGTGCCAGCAGCCCTCCTGAGAACACTGAAGCTTTCTTT
>TRBV7-9|NA|TRBJ2-1|TRBD2
CASSLGGTSGRSSYNEQFF
TGTGCCAGCAGCTTAGGTGGGACTAGCGGGAGGAGCTCCTACAATGAGCAGTTCTTC
>TRBV5-1|NA|TRBJ2-2|NA
CASSSRGSTDPGELFF
TGCGCCAGCAGCTCCCGAGGTTCCACAGACCCCGGGGAGCTGTTTTTT
>TRBV5-1|NA|TRBJ2-3|NA
CASSLVEIGTDTQYF
TGCGCCAGCAGCTTGGTAGAGATTGGGACAGATACGCAGTATTTT
>TRBV2|NA|TRBJ2-7|TRBD1
CASSGDRGQHYEQYF
TGTGCCAGCAGTGGGGACAGGGGTCAACATTACGAGCAGTACTTC
>TRBV20-1|once|TRBJ2-1|NA
CRGLNEQFF
TGCAGGGGACTCAATGAGCAGTTCTTC